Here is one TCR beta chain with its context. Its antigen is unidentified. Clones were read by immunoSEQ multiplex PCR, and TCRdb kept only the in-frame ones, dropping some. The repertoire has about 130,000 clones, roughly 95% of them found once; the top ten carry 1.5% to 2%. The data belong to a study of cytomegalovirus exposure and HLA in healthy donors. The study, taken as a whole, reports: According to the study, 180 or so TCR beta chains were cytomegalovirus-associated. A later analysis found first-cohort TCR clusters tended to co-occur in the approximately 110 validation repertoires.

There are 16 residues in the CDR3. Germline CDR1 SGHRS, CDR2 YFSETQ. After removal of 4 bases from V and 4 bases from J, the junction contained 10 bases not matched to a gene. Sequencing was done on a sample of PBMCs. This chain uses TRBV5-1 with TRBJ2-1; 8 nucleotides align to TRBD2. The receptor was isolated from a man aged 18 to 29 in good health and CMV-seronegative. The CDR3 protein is CASSDPGSGVYNEQFF. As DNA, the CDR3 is TGCGCCAGCAGCGACCCGGGTAGCGGGGTATACAATGAGCAGTTCTTC.